A single TCR beta chain is shown here with its context. This receptor's antigen is unknown. Base qualities are not provided; no much larger clone lies one nucleotide away. The data derive from a study of shared clonotypes between healthy human individuals (dated by TCRdb to about 2020). Broadly, across the study: The cohort comprised two women and three men aged 18 to 49 years. Between about 0.85 and 9.5 billion PBMCs per donor were obtained by leukapheresis. To estimate repertoire size and how much clonotypes are shared between individuals, the study performed deep sequencing of blood TCR repertoires from 4 to 6 healthy adults. To increase sequencing depth and limit assay-specific biases, different laboratories used diverse techniques to prepare libraries and sequence TCR repertoires.

Using the deep immunoSEQ assay, multiplex PCR amplified TCR CDR3 regions from genomic DNA. Extracted genomic DNA from each cell subset was distributed evenly across all wells of several immunoSEQ 96-well plates, and each plate was treated as a replicate. For unsorted PBMC, 250 to 300 ng genomic DNA, equal to 30,000 or so T cell genomes, was loaded into each replicate PCR. Ten immunoSEQ deep assay plates were used to sequence unsorted PBMC genomic DNA. Purified libraries were quantified with a Qubit 3.0 fluorometer, sized on a Bioanalyzer 2100, and re-quantified with the KAPA Library Quantification kit. A separate single-read 150-cycle Illumina NextSeq 550 flow cell was used to sequence each immunoSEQ 96-well plate. On the study's bioinformatics: Because the immunoSEQ output included only junctional sequences and no quality scores, the filtering could not be the same as the filtering used for full-length reads. Sequences were annotated with PyIR, a Python wrapper for IgBLAST v1.9, using IMGT germline references to assign V/J genes and CDR3. Reads were filtered out if the reads had weak V/J assignments (E-value above 1e-6), no CDR3, stop codons, out-of-frame junctions, or ambiguous translated residues. A V3J clonotype was defined by an identical inferred V gene, J gene, and CDR3 amino acid sequence. The percentage overlap between two repertoires was calculated by dividing the number of shared unique clonotypes by the size of the smaller repertoire. RTK rarefaction, the Chao1 estimator, and Recon v2.1 estimates of unobserved clonotypes were used to assess repertoire richness. Sourced from immuneACCESS, this table was stored by TCRdb with only in-frame sequences that have V and J called. A share of the clones is absent; for the studies checked, an unresolved V gene accounts for under half, and the remainder has no known explanation. V, J and clone size are those of that table, while D and trimming were read from the DNA. The sample table records about 600,000 clones; around 76% of these occur just once. About 11% of the sample is in the top ten clones.

The donors were healthy, HIV-negative adults with no recently reported acute infections or vaccinations. All donors were Caucasian adults living in Nashville, Tennessee, USA. For unsorted samples, 75 million to 90 million PBMCs were counted, and genomic DNA was extracted using the QIAamp DNA Blood Mini kit. Blood was collected by leukapheresis, and PBMCs were isolated by Ficoll-Histopaque density gradient centrifugation and then cryopreserved in liquid nitrogen vapor phase. Via the germline V gene, CDR1 is MDHEN and CDR2 SYDVKM. V drops 6 bases and J drops 10 bases, leaving 10 bases in between. The CDR3 goes from the cysteine to the phenylalanine over 11 residues. The entry retains the CDR3 DNA only, 33 bases that are in frame from base 1. Broad study findings and their caveats: Sampling was limited to blood, and TCR repertoires in tissue likely differ from TCR repertoires in blood. The small number of donors limited the genetic and exposure-history diversity represented. Pairwise subsampling indicated that sequencing depth was expected to affect the degree of clonotype sharing among donors.

The rearrangement joined TRBV28 to TRBJ2-1, with the D gene not confidently named. The receptor was isolated from a woman in her 40s in good health. Some clones in this sample may be carry-over from other donors' samples. The sequenced material came from PBMCs. The CDR3: CASRDLGEQFF. The DNA is TGTGCCAGCAGGGATTTAGGGGAGCAGTTCTTC.